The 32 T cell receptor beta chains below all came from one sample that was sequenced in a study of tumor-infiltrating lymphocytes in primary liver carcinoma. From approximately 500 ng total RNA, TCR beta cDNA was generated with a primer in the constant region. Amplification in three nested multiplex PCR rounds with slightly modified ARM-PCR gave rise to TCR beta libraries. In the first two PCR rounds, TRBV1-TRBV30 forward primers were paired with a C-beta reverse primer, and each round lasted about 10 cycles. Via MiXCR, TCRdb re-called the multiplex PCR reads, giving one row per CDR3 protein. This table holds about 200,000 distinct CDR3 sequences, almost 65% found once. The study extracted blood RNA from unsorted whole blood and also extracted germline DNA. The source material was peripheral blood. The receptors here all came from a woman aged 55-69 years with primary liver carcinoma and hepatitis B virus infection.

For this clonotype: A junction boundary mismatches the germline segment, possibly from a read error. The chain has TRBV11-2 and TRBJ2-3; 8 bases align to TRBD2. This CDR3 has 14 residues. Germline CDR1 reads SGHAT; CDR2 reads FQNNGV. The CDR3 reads CASRPWTSSDTQYF. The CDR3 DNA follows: TGTGCAAGCAGGCCGTGGACTAGCTCAGATACGCAGTATTTT.

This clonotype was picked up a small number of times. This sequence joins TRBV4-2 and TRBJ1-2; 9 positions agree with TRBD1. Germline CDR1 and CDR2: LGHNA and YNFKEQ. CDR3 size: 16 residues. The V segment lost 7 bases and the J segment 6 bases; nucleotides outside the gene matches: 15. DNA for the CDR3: TGTGCCAGCAAACAAGGACAGGGGATCGATGTGGATGGCTACACCTTC. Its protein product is CASKQGQGIDVDGYTF.

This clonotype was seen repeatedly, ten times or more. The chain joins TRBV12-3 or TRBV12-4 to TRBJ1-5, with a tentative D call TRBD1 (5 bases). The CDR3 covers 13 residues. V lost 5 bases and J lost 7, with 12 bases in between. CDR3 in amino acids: CASSPMGRQPQHF. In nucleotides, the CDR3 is TGTGCCAGCAGTCCCATGGGACGGCAGCCCCAGCATTTT.

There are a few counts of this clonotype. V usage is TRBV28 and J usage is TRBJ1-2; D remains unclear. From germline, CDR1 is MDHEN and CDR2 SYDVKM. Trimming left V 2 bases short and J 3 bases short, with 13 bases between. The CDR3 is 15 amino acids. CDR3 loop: CASSLIGLQDYGYTF. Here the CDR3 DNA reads TGTGCCAGCAGTTTAATTGGGCTTCAGGACTATGGCTACACCTTC.

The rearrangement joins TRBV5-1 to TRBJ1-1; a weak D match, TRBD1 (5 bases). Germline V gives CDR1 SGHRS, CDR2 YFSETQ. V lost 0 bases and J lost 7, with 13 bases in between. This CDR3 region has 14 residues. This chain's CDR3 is CASSLAIGQGEAFF. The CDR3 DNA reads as TGCGCCAGCAGCTTGGCTATCGGGCAGGGTGAAGCTTTCTTT. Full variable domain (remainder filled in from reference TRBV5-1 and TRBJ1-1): KAGVTQTPRYLIKTRGQQVTLSCSPISGHRSVSWYQQTPGQGLQFLFEYFSETQRNKGNFPGRFSGRQFSNSRSEMNVSTLELGDSALYLCASSLAIGQGEAFFGQGTRLTVV.

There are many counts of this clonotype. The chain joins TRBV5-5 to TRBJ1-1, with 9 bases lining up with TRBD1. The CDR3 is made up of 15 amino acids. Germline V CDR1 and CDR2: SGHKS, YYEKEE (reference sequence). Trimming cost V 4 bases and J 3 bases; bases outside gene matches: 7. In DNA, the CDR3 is TGTGCCAGCAGCCCGCGGACAGGGGACGACACTGAAGCTTTCTTT. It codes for CASSPRTGDDTEAFF.

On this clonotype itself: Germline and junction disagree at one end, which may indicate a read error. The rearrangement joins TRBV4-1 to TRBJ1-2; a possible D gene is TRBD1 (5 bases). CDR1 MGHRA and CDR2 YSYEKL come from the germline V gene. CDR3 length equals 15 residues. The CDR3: CTSSQGFGRVHGYTF. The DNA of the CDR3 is TGCACCAGCAGCCAAGGGTTCGGCAGGGTCCATGGCTACACCTTC.

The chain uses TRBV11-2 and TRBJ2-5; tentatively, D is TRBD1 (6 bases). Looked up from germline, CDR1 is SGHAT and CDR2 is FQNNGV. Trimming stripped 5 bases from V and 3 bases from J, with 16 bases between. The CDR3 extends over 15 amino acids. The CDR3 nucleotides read TGTGCCAGCAGCATACGGCAGGGGAGTAAAGAGACCCAGTACTTC. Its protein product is CASSIRQGSKETQYF.

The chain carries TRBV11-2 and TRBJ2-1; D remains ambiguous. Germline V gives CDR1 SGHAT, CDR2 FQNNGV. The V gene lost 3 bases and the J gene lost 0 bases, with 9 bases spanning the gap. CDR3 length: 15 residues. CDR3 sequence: CASSFQRSSYNEQFF. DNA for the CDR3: TGTGCCAGCAGCTTCCAGCGTAGCTCCTACAATGAGCAGTTCTTC.

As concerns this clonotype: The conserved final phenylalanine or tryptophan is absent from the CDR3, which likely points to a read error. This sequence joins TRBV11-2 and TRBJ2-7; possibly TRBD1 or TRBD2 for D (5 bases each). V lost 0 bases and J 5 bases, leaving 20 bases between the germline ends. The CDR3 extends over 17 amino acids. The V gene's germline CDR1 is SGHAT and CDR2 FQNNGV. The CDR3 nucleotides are TGTGCCAGCAGCTTAGATCTCCCTAGTGGGACGGGTCACGAGCAGTACCTC. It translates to CASSLDLPSGTGHEQYL.

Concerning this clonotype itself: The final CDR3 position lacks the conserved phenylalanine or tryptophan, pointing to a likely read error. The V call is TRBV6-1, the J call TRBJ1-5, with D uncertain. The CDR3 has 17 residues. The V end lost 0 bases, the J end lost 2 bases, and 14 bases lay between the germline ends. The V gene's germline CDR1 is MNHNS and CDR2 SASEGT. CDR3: CASSEALGRVRNQPQHC. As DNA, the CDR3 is TGTGCCAGCAGTGAAGCGCTTGGGAGGGTTCGCAATCAGCCCCAGCATTGT.

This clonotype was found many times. CDR3 sequence: CASMAQTGSSYEQYF. DNA for the CDR3: TGTGCCAGCATGGCGCAGACAGGGAGCTCCTACGAGCAGTACTTC. The rearrangement links TRBV12-3 or TRBV12-4 to TRBJ2-7; TRBD1 matches 7 bases. This CDR3 contains 15 residues. V shed 7 bases and J 0 bases; nucleotides not matched to a gene: 9.

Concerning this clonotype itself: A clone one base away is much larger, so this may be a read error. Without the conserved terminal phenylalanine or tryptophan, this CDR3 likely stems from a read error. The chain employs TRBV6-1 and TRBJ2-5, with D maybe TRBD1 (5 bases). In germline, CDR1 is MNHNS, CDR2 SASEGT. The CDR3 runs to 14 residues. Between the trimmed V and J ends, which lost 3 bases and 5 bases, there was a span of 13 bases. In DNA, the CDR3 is TGTGCCAGCAGTGATACACAGGTCACTGAGACCCAGTACCTC. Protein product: CASSDTQVTETQYL.

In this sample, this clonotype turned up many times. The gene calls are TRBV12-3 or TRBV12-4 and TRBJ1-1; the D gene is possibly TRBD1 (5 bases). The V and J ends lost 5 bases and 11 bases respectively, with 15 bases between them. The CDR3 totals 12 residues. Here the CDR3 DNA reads TGTGCCAGCAGTGACGGGACCGCGAAGGCTTTCTTT. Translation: CASSDGTAKAFF.

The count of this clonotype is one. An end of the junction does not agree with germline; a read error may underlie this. The CDR3 sequence: CTSSFLAPRAQYF. In nucleotides, the CDR3 is TGTACCAGCAGTTTCCTAGCCCCCAGGGCCCAGTACTTC. The J gene is TRBJ2-5, the V gene TRBV28; D may be TRBD1 or TRBD2 (5 bases each). CDR1 MDHEN and CDR2 SYDVKM come from the germline V gene. This CDR3 is 13 amino acids long.

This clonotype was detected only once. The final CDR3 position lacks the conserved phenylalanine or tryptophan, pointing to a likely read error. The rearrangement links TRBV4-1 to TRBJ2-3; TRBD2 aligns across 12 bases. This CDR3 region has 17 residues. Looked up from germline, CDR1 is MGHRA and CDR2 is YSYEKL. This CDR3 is CVSSQDRTSGTKDTQYS. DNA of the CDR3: TGCGTCAGCAGCCAAGATCGGACTAGCGGGACTAAAGATACGCAGTATTCT.

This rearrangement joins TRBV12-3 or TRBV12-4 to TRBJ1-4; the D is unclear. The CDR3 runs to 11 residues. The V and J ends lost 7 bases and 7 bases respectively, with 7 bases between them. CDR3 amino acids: CASMGFEKLFF. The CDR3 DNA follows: TGTGCCAGCATGGGTTTTGAAAAACTGTTTTTT.

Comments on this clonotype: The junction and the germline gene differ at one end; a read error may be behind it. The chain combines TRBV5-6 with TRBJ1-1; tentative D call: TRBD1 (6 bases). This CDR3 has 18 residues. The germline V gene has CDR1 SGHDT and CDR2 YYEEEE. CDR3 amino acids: CASSLVRQGWRMNTEASF. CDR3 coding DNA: TGTGCCAGCAGCTTGGTCCGCCAGGGGTGGAGGATGAACACTGAAGCTTCCTTT.

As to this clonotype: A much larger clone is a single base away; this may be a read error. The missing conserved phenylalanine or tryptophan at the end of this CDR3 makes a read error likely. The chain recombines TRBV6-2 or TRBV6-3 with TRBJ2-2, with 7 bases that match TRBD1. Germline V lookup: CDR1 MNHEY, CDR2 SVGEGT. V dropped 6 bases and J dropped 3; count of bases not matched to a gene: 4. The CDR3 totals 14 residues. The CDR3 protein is CASRDRADTGELFL. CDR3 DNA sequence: TGTGCCAGCAGAGACAGGGCGGACACCGGGGAGCTGTTTTTG.

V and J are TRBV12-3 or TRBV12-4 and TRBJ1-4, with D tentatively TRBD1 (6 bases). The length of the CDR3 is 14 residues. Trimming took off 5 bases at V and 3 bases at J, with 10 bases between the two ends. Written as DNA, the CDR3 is TGTGCCAGCAGTAGCCCAGGGGCTAATGAAAAACTGTTTTTT. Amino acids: CASSSPGANEKLFF.

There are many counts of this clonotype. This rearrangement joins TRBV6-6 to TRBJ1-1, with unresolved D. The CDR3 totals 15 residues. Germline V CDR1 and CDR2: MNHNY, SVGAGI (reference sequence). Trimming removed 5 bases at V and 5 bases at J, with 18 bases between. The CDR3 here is CASSPTLAGRTEAFF. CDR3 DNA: TGTGCCAGCAGTCCGACACTTGCGGGGAGAACTGAAGCTTTCTTT.

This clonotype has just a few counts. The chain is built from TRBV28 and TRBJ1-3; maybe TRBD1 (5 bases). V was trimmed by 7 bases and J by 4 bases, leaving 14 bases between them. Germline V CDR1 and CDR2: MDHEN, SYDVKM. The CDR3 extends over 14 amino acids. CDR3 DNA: TGTGCCAGCACCCCTCGGGGGAGGGGAAACACCATATATTTT. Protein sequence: CASTPRGRGNTIYF.

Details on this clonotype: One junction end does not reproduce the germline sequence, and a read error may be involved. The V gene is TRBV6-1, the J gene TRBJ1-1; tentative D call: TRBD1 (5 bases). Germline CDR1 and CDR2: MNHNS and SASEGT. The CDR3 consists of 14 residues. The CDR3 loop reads CAGSEDGQNLEAFF. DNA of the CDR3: TGTGCCGGCAGTGAAGACGGACAAAATCTTGAAGCTTTCTTT.

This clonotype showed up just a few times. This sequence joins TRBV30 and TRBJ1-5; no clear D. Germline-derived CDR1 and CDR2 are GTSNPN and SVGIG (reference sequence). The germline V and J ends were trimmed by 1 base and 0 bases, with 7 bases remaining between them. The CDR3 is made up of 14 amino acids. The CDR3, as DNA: TGTGCCTGGAGTGGTGGATATAGCAATCAGCCCCAGCATTTT. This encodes CAWSGGYSNQPQHF.

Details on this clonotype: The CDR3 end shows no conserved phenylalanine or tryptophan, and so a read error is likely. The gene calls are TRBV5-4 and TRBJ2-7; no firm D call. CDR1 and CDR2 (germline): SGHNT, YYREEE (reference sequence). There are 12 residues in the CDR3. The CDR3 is CTGSLASDEQYL. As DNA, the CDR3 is TGTACCGGCAGCTTGGCCTCGGACGAGCAGTACCTC.

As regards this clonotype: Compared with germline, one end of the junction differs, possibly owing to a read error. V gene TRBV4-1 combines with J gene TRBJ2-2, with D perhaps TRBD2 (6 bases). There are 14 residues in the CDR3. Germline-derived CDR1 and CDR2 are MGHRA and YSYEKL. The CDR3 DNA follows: TGTGCCAGCAGCCAAGTACTAGCAGCCAGGGAGCTGTTTTTT. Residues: CASSQVLAARELFF.

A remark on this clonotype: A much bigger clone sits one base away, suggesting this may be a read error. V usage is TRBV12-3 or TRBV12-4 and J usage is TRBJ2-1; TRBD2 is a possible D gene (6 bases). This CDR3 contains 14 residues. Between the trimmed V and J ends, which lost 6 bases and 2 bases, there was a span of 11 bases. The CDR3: CASRGLSTYNEQFF. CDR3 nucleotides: TGTGCCAGCAGAGGACTATCGACCTACAATGAGCAGTTCTTC.

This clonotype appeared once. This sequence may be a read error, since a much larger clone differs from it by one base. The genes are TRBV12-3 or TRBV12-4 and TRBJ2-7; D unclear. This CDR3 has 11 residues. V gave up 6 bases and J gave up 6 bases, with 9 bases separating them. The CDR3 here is CASSSFGEQYF. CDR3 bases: TGTGCCAGCAGCAGCTTCGGCGAGCAGTACTTC.

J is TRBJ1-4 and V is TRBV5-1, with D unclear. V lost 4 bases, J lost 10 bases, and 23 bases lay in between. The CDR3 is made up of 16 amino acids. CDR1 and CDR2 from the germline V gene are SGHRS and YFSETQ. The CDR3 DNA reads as TGCGCCAGCAGCCCGGACCTTGGAAGGCAACTAGGAAAACTGTTTTTT. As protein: CASSPDLGRQLGKLFF.

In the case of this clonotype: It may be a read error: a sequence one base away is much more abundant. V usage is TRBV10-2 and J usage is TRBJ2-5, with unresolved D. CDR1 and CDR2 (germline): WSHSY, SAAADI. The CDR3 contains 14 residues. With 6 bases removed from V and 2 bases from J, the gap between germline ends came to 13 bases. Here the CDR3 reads CASRSRSKQETQYF. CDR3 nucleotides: TGCGCCAGCAGGTCGCGCTCGAAGCAAGAGACCCAGTACTTC.

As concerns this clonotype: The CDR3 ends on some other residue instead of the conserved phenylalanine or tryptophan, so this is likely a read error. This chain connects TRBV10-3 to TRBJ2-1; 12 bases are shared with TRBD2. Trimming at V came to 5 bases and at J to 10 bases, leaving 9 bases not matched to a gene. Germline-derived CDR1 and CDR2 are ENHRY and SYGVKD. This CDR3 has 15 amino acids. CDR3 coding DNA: TGTGCCATCAGTCCCGGGACTAGCGGGCGAGACGAGCAGTTCTTA. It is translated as CAISPGTSGRDEQFL.

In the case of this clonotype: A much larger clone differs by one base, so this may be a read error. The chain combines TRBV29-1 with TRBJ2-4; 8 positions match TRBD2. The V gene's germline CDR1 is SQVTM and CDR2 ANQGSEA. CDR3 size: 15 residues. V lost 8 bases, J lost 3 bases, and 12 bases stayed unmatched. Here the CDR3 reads CSPGGGPLVKNIQYF. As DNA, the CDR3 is TGCAGCCCCGGGGGGGGTCCTCTAGTCAAAAACATTCAGTACTTC.